These 20 T cell receptor beta chains share one sample of origin, sequenced in a study of cytomegalovirus exposure and HLA in healthy donors. PCR primers comprised 60 Vbeta and 13 Jbeta primers. TCRdb's table, derived via immunoSEQ multiplex PCR, lists solely in-frame clones and lacks some. Counted here are about 140,000 clones, about 76% occurring once; the ten biggest clones make up 3% to 3.5%. Sequencing input: PBMCs. Receptors were obtained from a female donor in good health and CMV-seronegative.

J is TRBJ2-7 and V is TRBV19; possible D gene TRBD1, 5 bases. The CDR3 contains 15 residues. Trimming removed 1 base at V and 2 bases at J, with 12 bases between. Germline-derived CDR1 and CDR2 are LNHDA and SQIVND (reference sequence). The CDR3 protein is CASSIGAGRTYEQYF. The CDR3 region has the DNA TGTGCCAGTAGTATAGGGGCAGGGCGGACCTACGAGCAGTACTTC. Filled out from reference TRBV19 and TRBJ2-7, the complete variable domain reads DGGITQSPKYLFRKEGQNVTLSCEQNLNHDAMYWYRQDPGQGLRLIYYSQIVNDFQKGDIAEGYSVSREKKESFPLTVTSAQKNPTAFYLCASSIGAGRTYEQYFGPGTRLTVT.

The J gene is TRBJ1-3, the V gene TRBV9; D is uncertain. Germline values: CDR1 SGDLS, CDR2 YYNGEE. V was clipped by 0 bases and J by 2 bases, with 9 bases between them. CDR3 size: 15 residues. The CDR3 DNA is TGTGCCAGCAGCGTAGACGGGAGACCTGGAAACACCATATATTTT. Translation: CASSVDGRPGNTIYF.

The rearrangement joins TRBV15 to TRBJ2-7, with D possibly matching TRBD1 (5 bases). The V end lost 0 bases, the J end lost 2 bases, and 14 bases lay between the germline ends. The CDR3 is made up of 16 amino acids. CDR1 and CDR2 from the germline V gene are LNHNV and YYDKDF (reference sequence). The CDR3 sequence is CATSRDLRALTYEQYF. CDR3 sequence (DNA): TGTGCCACCAGCAGAGATCTCAGGGCGTTGACCTACGAGCAGTACTTC.

This chain joins TRBV30 and TRBJ1-1; perhaps TRBD1 as D (6 bases). Germline assignment: CDR1 GTSNPN and CDR2 SVGIG (reference sequence). This CDR3 is built from 15 residues. Trimming left V 2 bases short and J 1 base short, with 14 bases between. The CDR3 loop reads CAWSPLGHANTEAFF. The CDR3 DNA is TGTGCCTGGAGTCCCCTGGGACATGCGAACACTGAAGCTTTCTTT.

This clone has just one count. The chain has TRBV11-2 and TRBJ2-7; D is unclear. V lost 10 bases, J lost 5 bases, and 12 bases lay in between. Germline CDR1 and CDR2: SGHAT and FQNNGV. This CDR3 is built from 11 residues. The CDR3 sequence: CANGPLHEQYF. The CDR3 region has the DNA TGTGCCAACGGTCCGCTGCACGAGCAGTACTTC.

The CDR3 region is CASSIPDRNSPLHF. The CDR3, as DNA: TGTGCCAGCAGTATACCCGACAGAAATTCACCCCTCCACTTT. The rearrangement uses TRBV28 and TRBJ1-6, with D possibly matching TRBD1 (5 bases). V was clipped by 5 bases and J by 7 bases, with 12 bases between them. Germline CDR1 is MDHEN and CDR2 is SYDVKM. The CDR3 spans 14 residues.

This chain links TRBV30 with TRBJ1-2; 7 bases align to TRBD1. The junction had 13 bases not matched to a gene; V was cut back by 1 base and J by 5 bases. The germline gives CDR1 GTSNPN, CDR2 SVGIG (reference sequence). The CDR3 extends over 16 amino acids. CDR3 DNA: TGTGCCTGGAGTGCCCCTAGAAGGGGGCCTCTTTATGGCTACACCTTC. Translation gives CAWSAPRRGPLYGYTF.

The chain links TRBV14 to TRBJ1-1, with 7 positions matching TRBD1. Germline CDR1 SGHDN, CDR2 FVKESK. This CDR3 spans 15 amino acids. The V gene end was trimmed by 0 bases and the J gene end by 6 bases; junction bases not matched to a gene: 7. Here the CDR3 reads CASSQEGGAQAEAFF. CDR3 coding DNA: TGTGCCAGCAGCCAAGAAGGGGGCGCACAGGCTGAAGCTTTCTTT.

This clone was observed a few times. The V gene is TRBV20-1, the J gene TRBJ2-1, with TRBD2 matching over 9 bases. Germline values: CDR1 DFQATT, CDR2 SNEGSKA (reference sequence). The trim removed 4 bases at V and 10 bases at J, leaving 2 bases unmatched. CDR3 length: 11 residues. CDR3 bases: TGCAGTGCTATAAGCGGGAGGGAGCAGTTCTTC. Translation: CSAISGREQFF.

This clone was detected only a few times. The chain employs TRBV12-5 and TRBJ2-5; TRBD1 might be the D (5 bases). Trimming took 3 bases from V and 2 from J, leaving 10 bases between them. The length of the CDR3 is 14 residues. Germline CDR1 LGHNT, CDR2 FRNRAP. The CDR3 sequence: CASGFLDKQETQYF. The CDR3 nucleotides are TGTGCTAGTGGTTTCCTGGACAAACAAGAGACCCAGTACTTC.

The chain employs TRBV27 and TRBJ2-5; D is unclear. Trimming removed 2 bases from V and 4 bases from J, with 11 bases in between. CDR3 size: 14 residues. Germline-derived CDR1 and CDR2 are MNHEY and SMNVEV (reference sequence). CDR3 DNA: TGTGCCAGCAGTTTACAACCGTCAGGAGAGACCCAGTACTTC. It encodes CASSLQPSGETQYF.

The chain recombines TRBV7-2 with TRBJ2-7, with a possible D match to TRBD1 (6 bases). The CDR3 loop spans 13 amino acids. CDR1 is SGHTA and CDR2 is FQGNSA in the germline V gene. V was shortened by 3 bases and J by 2 bases, with 8 bases between the two germline ends. The CDR3 sequence: CASSLDSAYEQYF. The DNA of the CDR3 is TGTGCCAGCAGCTTGGACAGCGCCTACGAGCAGTACTTC.

This clone was observed a handful of times. This chain connects TRBV29-1 to TRBJ2-2, with 8 bases identical to TRBD1. The length of the CDR3 is 13 residues. V lost 4 bases and J lost 5; bases outside the gene matches: 3. The V gene's germline CDR1 is SQVTM and CDR2 ANQGSEA. The CDR3 protein is CSVGTGPTGELFF. The CDR3 coding sequence is TGCAGCGTTGGGACAGGGCCAACCGGGGAGCTGTTTTTT.

This clone came up once. This chain connects TRBV6-5 to TRBJ2-7; a possible D gene is TRBD1 (6 bases). Germline CDR1 reads MNHEY; CDR2 reads SVGAGI. This CDR3 has 14 amino acids. Deletions cut 2 bases from V and 1 base from J, with 9 bases between. The CDR3 DNA sequence: TGTGCCAGCAGTTACGGCAGGGGTTCCTACGAGCAGTACTTC. It codes for CASSYGRGSYEQYF.

Notes on this clone: Sequence at one end of the junction differs from germline and may be a read error. J is TRBJ2-3 and V is TRBV7-7; TRBD1 might be the D (6 bases). The CDR3 covers 14 residues. The germline V gene has CDR1 SSHAT and CDR2 FNYEAQ (reference sequence). The CDR3 DNA sequence: TGTGCTAGCAGCTCCGGACAGAGCACAGATACGCAGTATTTT. As protein: CASSSGQSTDTQYF.

This clone was found a few times. The chain employs TRBV6-6 and TRBJ1-4, with 10 bases fitting TRBD1. The V gene's germline CDR1 is MNHNY and CDR2 SVGAGI (reference sequence). The CDR3 length is 16 residues. V lost 5 bases, J lost 10 bases, and 13 bases stayed unmatched. DNA of the CDR3: TGTGCCAGCAGTAAATATCTGGGACAGGGGTACGGAAAACTGTTTTTT. This gives the protein CASSKYLGQGYGKLFF.

The genes are TRBV5-4 and TRBJ2-3; 14 nucleotides match TRBD2. With 4 bases clipped from V and 3 bases from J, the junction kept 7 bases outside the gene matches. Per germline, CDR1 SGHNT and CDR2 YYREEE (reference sequence). CDR3 length: 17 residues. CDR3 bases: TGTGCCAGCAGCCCCAAAGGACTAGCGGGGGGTACAGATACGCAGTATTTT. Encoded protein: CASSPKGLAGGTDTQYF.

The chain uses TRBV28 and TRBJ2-3; a weak D match, TRBD2 (6 bases). Trimming shortened V by 7 bases and J by 2 bases, and 16 bases separated the two germline ends. The germline V gene has CDR1 MDHEN and CDR2 SYDVKM. CDR3 length: 15 amino acids. CDR3 in DNA: TGTGCCAGCACCGGCGGGGTATTGTACACAGATACGCAGTATTTT. Its translation: CASTGGVLYTDTQYF.

This chain joins TRBV4-2 and TRBJ2-1; 7 bases map to TRBD2. The CDR3 extends over 14 amino acids. Trimming at V came to 1 base and at J to 10 bases, leaving 7 bases not matched to a gene. CDR1 LGHNA and CDR2 YNFKEQ come from the germline V gene. The CDR3 spells CASSQVSNGREQFF. The CDR3 nucleotides read TGTGCCAGCAGCCAAGTGAGTAACGGGAGGGAGCAGTTCTTC.

The DNA of the CDR3 is TGCGCCAGCAGCTTCGGACAGCTTCCTAATGAGCAGTTCTTC. Encoded protein: CASSFGQLPNEQFF. The chain links TRBV5-1 to TRBJ2-1; TRBD1 is a possible D gene (6 bases). V lost 2 bases to trimming and J lost 7 bases, with 13 bases between them. CDR3 length equals 14 residues. Germline V gene lookup returns CDR1 SGHRS and CDR2 YFSETQ.